This entry concerns a single TCR beta chain. Different DNA sequences within this sample yield the same CDR3. As originally analysed: Reference gene primers were amplified, and this amplification served to estimate nucleated cell counts. Profiling relied on immunoSEQ multiplex PCR, and the TCRdb table lists in-frame clones only, not all of them. That table is the source of V, J and clone size, and D and trimming were worked out from the DNA. This table holds around 230,000 clones, roughly 83% found once. This entry comes from a study of blood T cell repertoires in COVID-19. At the level of the study: Samples representing acute and convalescent COVID-19 were sourced from the United States, Italy and Spain. The analysed material was cDNA or gDNA that came from T cells, B-cell-depleted T cells, or PBMCs.

The sequence derives from a woman older than 75 with acute or convalescent COVID-19. The sample consisted of peripheral blood.

The CDR3 here is CASSEAGQGNTEAFF. Here the CDR3 DNA reads TGTGCCAGCAGTGAAGCGGGGCAGGGGAACACTGAAGCTTTCTTT. This sequence joins TRBV2 and TRBJ1-1, with D perhaps TRBD1 (5 bases). Germline CDR1 and CDR2: SNHLY and FYNNEI. The CDR3 is made up of 15 amino acids. Trimming left V 0 bases short and J 1 base short, with 9 bases between.